The TCR beta chain under discussion was sequenced for a study of cytomegalovirus exposure and HLA in healthy donors. General study points: There were some V segments, including TRBV6-2 and TRBV6-3, excluded as indistinguishable. Some TCR beta chains (over 150 of them) were listed as cytomegalovirus-associated.

Comments on this clone: Its matching antigen is unknown.

The CDR3 is 15 amino acids. Germline loops: CDR1 SGHTA, CDR2 FQGTGA. Trimming took 3 bases from V and 0 from J, leaving 9 bases between them. There were likely unrecorded immune exposures, though donors were nominally healthy when sampled. The PCR contained 60 Vbeta and 13 Jbeta primers. Generated by immunoSEQ multiplex PCR, the TCRdb table keeps only in-frame clones and is missing some. The sample lists approximately 150,000 clones; less than 9.5% were seen once. The chain couples TRBV7-3 to TRBJ2-1; D is perhaps TRBD1 (6 bases). The clonotype comes from a male donor in good health and CMV-seronegative. Source material: PBMCs. CDR3 sequence: CASSFRGSSYNEQFF. The CDR3 DNA reads TGTGCCAGCAGCTTCAGGGGAAGCTCCTACAATGAGCAGTTCTTC.